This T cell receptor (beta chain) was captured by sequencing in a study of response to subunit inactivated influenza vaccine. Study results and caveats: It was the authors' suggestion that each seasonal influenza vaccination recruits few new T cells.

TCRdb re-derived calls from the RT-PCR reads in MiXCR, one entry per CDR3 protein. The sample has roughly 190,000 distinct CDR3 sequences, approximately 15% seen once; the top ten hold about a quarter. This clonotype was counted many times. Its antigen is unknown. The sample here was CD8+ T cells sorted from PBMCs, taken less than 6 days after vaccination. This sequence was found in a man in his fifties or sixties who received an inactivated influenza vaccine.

In nucleotides, the CDR3 is TGTGCCAGCAGCCCCTGGACGGCTGCTGGCGGAGAGCAGTACTTC. Its protein product is CASSPWTAAGGEQYF. The V and J genes are TRBV5-5 and TRBJ2-7; D is unclear. Germline-derived CDR1 and CDR2 are SGHKS and YYEKEE (reference sequence). The CDR3 covers 15 residues. The V end lost 4 bases, the J end lost 7 bases, and 21 bases lay between the germline ends.